These 13 T cell receptor beta chains originate from one sample sequenced in a study of memory CD4+ T cells and cytomegalovirus serostatus. The repertoire was sequenced with immunoSEQ multiplex PCR; TCRdb's copy has only in-frame clones and lacks some. The sample contains around 49,000 clones, 75% to 85% of which appear only once. The sort gate was single viable CD3+CD4+CD8-CD45RO+ cells for memory CD4+ T cells. Sequencing was done on a sample of memory CD4+ T cells from blood. Receptors originate from an adult in good health and CMV-seronegative.

Only a few counts were recorded for this clone. The chain is built from TRBV18 and TRBJ1-1; 8 bases are a match to TRBD1. V gave up 8 bases and J gave up 11 bases; unmatched junction bases: 16. The CDR3 extends over 14 amino acids. The germline V gene encodes CDR1 KGHSH and CDR2 LQKENI. CDR3 loop: CASALGQGLELAFF. As DNA, the CDR3 is TGTGCCAGCGCCCTTGGACAGGGCTTGGAGCTGGCTTTCTTT.

The CDR3 bases are TGTGCCAGTAGTAACCCCGACTCAGGGTTGCAGTTCTTC. Amino acid sequence: CASSNPDSGLQFF. The chain recombines TRBV19 with TRBJ2-1, with D perhaps TRBD1 (5 bases). With 4 bases removed from V and 12 bases from J, the gap between germline ends came to 16 bases. The CDR3 is 13 residues long. Looked up from germline, CDR1 is LNHDA and CDR2 is SQIVND (reference sequence).

A single count supports this clone. The chain uses TRBV7-6 and TRBJ2-1, with TRBD2 matching 12 bases. The germline V gene encodes CDR1 SGHVS and CDR2 FNYEAQ. The CDR3 has 16 residues. The ends lost 5 bases at V and 1 base at J; junction bases unmatched: 3. CDR3 protein: CASSVTSGRSYNEQFF. The CDR3 coding sequence is TGTGCCAGCAGCGTCACTAGCGGGAGGTCCTACAATGAGCAGTTCTTC.

The chain uses TRBV30 and TRBJ2-7; D is ambiguous. The length of the CDR3 is 12 residues. Germline V gene lookup returns CDR1 GTSNPN and CDR2 SVGIG (reference sequence). Trimming removed 7 bases from V and 3 bases from J, with 13 bases in between. For the CDR3, the DNA is TGTGCCTTATCCAGGTCAGGCTACGAGCAGTACTTC. Translating gives CALSRSGYEQYF.

At least ten counts were recorded for this clone. The chain joins TRBV5-4 to TRBJ2-7, with 13 nucleotides matching TRBD2. Per the germline V gene, CDR1 is SGHNT and CDR2 is YYREEE (reference sequence). After removal of 3 bases from V and 0 bases from J, the junction contained 6 bases not matched to a gene. The CDR3 length is 17 residues. The CDR3 spells CASSSAGLAGISYEQYF. The CDR3 nucleotides read TGTGCCAGCAGCTCCGCGGGACTAGCGGGAATCTCCTACGAGCAGTACTTC.

The chain has TRBV2 and TRBJ2-3; 7 bases align to TRBD2. This CDR3 contains 14 residues. Looked up from germline, CDR1 is SNHLY and CDR2 is FYNNEI. J gave up 6 bases and V 0 bases, and 3 bases lay outside the gene matches. The CDR3: CASSEARGMDTQYF. In nucleotides, the CDR3 is TGTGCCAGCAGTGAAGCGCGGGGGATGGATACGCAGTATTTT.

V and J are TRBV5-6 and TRBJ2-3, with 8 bases that match TRBD2. CDR1 is SGHDT, CDR2 YYEEEE, per germline. The CDR3 length is 15 residues. V shed 1 base, J shed 5 bases, and the junction held 6 bases outside the gene matches. The CDR3: CASSLSAGGRDTQYF. DNA for the CDR3: TGTGCCAGCAGCTTGTCCGCGGGAGGTAGAGATACGCAGTATTTT.

The chain uses TRBV29-1 and TRBJ1-4; TRBD1 might be the D (5 bases). Germline CDR1 SQVTM, CDR2 ANQGSEA. The CDR3 totals 10 residues. The germline V and J ends were trimmed by 4 bases and 8 bases, with 5 bases remaining between them. CDR3 residues: CSVGGEKLFF. The DNA for the CDR3 is TGCAGCGTTGGGGGGGAAAAACTGTTTTTT.

V gene TRBV11-2 combines with J gene TRBJ2-2; no firm D call. This CDR3 is built from 11 residues. CDR1 is SGHAT, CDR2 FQNNGV, per germline. V shed 8 bases and J shed 4 bases, with 5 bases lying between them. CDR3: CASRTTGELFF. The CDR3 nucleotides read TGTGCCAGCCGGACCACCGGGGAGCTGTTTTTT. Looking up the rest from reference TRBV11-2 and TRBJ2-2 gives the full variable domain: EAGVAQSPRYKIIEKRQSVAFWCNPISGHATLYWYQQILGQGPKLLIQFQNNGVVDDSQLPKDRFSAERLKGVDSTLKIQPAKLEDSAVYLCASRTTGELFFGEGSRLTVL.

This sequence joins TRBV27 and TRBJ2-5; D might be TRBD1 or TRBD2, each matching 5 bases. The CDR3 is made up of 14 amino acids. Germline V CDR1 and CDR2: MNHEY, SMNVEV (reference sequence). V was clipped by 4 bases and J by 5 bases, with 14 bases between them. Here the CDR3 reads CASSSGTGAETQYF. The DNA of the CDR3 is TGTGCCAGCAGTTCAGGGACGGGCGCCGAGACCCAGTACTTC.

This sequence joins TRBV10-3 and TRBJ2-1; weak D call: TRBD1 (6 bases). V lost 4 bases to trimming and J lost 0 bases, with 10 bases between them. Germline assignment: CDR1 ENHRY and CDR2 SYGVKD. The CDR3 loop spans 15 amino acids. The CDR3 spells CAISGQGSSYNEQFF. DNA for the CDR3: TGTGCCATCAGTGGGCAGGGGAGCTCCTACAATGAGCAGTTCTTC.

The chain has TRBV9 and TRBJ1-1; D not resolved. CDR3 length equals 14 residues. Germline CDR1 is SGDLS and CDR2 is YYNGEE. Deletions cut 0 bases from V and 0 bases from J, with 6 bases between. For the CDR3, the DNA is TGTGCCAGCAGCGTAGGAGTGGTGAACACTGAAGCTTTCTTT. Its translation: CASSVGVVNTEAFF.

The chain combines TRBV6-4 with TRBJ2-1; 7 nucleotides line up with TRBD2. The CDR3 has 17 residues. V lost 5 bases and J lost 4; bases outside the gene matches: 14. CDR1 is MRHNA, CDR2 SNTAGT, per germline. The CDR3 reads CASSPLGTGGVYNEQFF. CDR3 nucleotides: TGTGCCAGCAGTCCGCTCGGGACGGGGGGAGTTTACAATGAGCAGTTCTTC.